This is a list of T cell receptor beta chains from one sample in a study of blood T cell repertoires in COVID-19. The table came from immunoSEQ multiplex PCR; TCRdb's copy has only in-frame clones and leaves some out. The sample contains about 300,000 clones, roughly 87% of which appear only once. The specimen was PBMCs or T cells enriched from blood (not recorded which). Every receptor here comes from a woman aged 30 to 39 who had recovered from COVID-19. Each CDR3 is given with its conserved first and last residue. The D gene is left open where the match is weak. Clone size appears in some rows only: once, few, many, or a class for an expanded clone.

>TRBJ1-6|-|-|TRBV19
CASSLTSGNSPLHF
TGTGCCAGTAGCTTAACATCGGGGAATTCACCCCTCCACTTT
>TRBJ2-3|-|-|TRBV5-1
CASSLAQDTQYF
TGCGCCAGCAGCTTGGCCCAAGATACGCAGTATTTT
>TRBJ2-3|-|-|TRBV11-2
CASSREGLADTQYF
TGTGCCAGCAGCCGGGAAGGGCTGGCAGATACGCAGTATTTT
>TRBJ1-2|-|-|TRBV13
CASSNTLRTPNYGYTF
TGTGCCAGCAGTAACACCCTCCGGACACCTAACTATGGCTACACCTTC
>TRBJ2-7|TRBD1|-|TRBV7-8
CASSLHGTGALSYEQYF
TGTGCCAGCAGCTTACACGGGACAGGGGCCCTCTCCTACGAGCAGTACTTC
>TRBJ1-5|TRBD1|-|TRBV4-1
CASSQADRDNQPQHF
TGCGCCAGCAGCCAGGCCGACAGGGACAATCAGCCCCAGCATTTT
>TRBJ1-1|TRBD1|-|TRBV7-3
CASSPRQGTEAFF
TGTGCCAGCAGCCCAAGACAGGGCACTGAAGCTTTCTTT
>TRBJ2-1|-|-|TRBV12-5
CASGLVLRGGYNEQFF
TGTGCTAGTGGTTTGGTACTGAGGGGGGGCTACAATGAGCAGTTCTTC
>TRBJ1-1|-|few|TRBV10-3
CAISGTEGNTEAFF
TGTGCCATCAGTGGAACGGAGGGGAACACTGAAGCTTTCTTT
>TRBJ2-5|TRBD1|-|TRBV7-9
CASSNRQTGQAFQETQYF
TGTGCCAGCAGCAACCGTCAAACGGGACAGGCGTTCCAAGAGACCCAGTACTTC
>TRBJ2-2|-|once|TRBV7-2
CASSLRSTTTRELFF
TGTGCCAGCAGCTTAAGGTCGACTACCACCCGGGAGCTGTTTTTT
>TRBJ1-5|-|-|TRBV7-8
CASSLERLGFVDQPQHF
TGTGCCAGCAGCTTAGAGAGGCTCGGGTTTGTTGATCAGCCCCAGCATTTT
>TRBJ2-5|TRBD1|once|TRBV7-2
CASSFPGTGGKETQYF
TGTGCCAGCAGCTTTCCCGGGACAGGGGGCAAAGAGACCCAGTACTTC
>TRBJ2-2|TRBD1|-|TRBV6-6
CASIRTGVAGELFF
TGTGCCAGCATTCGTACAGGGGTGGCCGGGGAGCTGTTTTTT
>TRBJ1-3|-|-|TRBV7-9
CASSHRSGTIYF
TGTGCCAGCAGCCATCGTAGCGGCACCATATATTTT
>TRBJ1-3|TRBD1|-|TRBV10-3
CAISTTGTGGARNTIYF
TGTGCCATCAGCACAACCGGGACAGGGGGCGCAAGAAACACCATATATTTT
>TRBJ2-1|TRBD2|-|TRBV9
CASSGLGVSGNHNEQFF
TGTGCCAGCAGCGGGCTTGGTGTTAGCGGGAACCACAATGAGCAGTTCTTC
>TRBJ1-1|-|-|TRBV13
CASSLTGIGYPEAFF
TGTGCCAGCAGCTTAACAGGGATAGGCTACCCTGAAGCTTTCTTT
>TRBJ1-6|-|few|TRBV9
CASSSRPNSPLHF
TGTGCCAGCAGCTCCAGGCCGAATTCACCCCTCCACTTT
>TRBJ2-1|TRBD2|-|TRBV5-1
CASSLVAGVIPSNEQFF
TGCGCCAGCAGCTTGGTGGCGGGGGTAATCCCTTCGAATGAGCAGTTCTTC
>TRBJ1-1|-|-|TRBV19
CASSLSLNTEAFF
TGTGCCAGTAGTCTGTCCTTGAACACTGAAGCTTTCTTT
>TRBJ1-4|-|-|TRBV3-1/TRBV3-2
CASSLTGGVDEKLFF
TGTGCCAGCAGCCTCACGGGGGGGGTTGATGAAAAACTGTTTTTT
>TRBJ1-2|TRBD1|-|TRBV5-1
CASSLARGIRGYGYTF
TGCGCCAGCAGCTTGGCGAGGGGGATCAGGGGGTATGGCTACACCTTC
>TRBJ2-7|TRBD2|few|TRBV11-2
CASSETSGGLPYEQYF
TGTGCCAGCAGCGAAACTAGCGGGGGGCTTCCCTACGAGCAGTACTTC
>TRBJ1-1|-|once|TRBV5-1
CASSLGQQRTEAFF
TGCGCCAGCAGCTTAGGACAGCAGAGGACTGAAGCTTTCTTT
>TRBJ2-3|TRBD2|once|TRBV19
CASSIQRGSADTQYF
TGTGCCAGTAGTATACAGCGGGGTAGCGCAGATACGCAGTATTTT
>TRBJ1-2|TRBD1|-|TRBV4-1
CASSQGGGAGGYTF
TGCGCCAGCAGCCAAGGAGGGGGCGCTGGGGGCTACACCTTC
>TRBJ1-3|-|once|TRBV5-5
CASSTTGLGNTIYF
TGTGCCAGCAGCACCACAGGGTTAGGAAACACCATATATTTT
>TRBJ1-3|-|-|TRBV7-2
CASSLEGTAIHQGNTIYF
TGTGCCAGCAGCCTCGAGGGTACAGCTATTCACCAGGGAAACACCATATATTTT
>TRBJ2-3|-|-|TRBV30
CAWSTRGGITDTQYF
TGTGCCTGGAGTACGAGGGGGGGGATTACAGATACGCAGTATTTT
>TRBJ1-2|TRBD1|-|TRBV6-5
CASSYSPGQAVRGYTF
TGTGCCAGCAGTTACTCACCGGGACAGGCAGTCCGAGGCTACACCTTC
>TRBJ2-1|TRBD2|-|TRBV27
CASSSLIAGGGYNEQFF
TGTGCCAGCAGTTCCCTTATAGCGGGGGGTGGGTACAATGAGCAGTTCTTC
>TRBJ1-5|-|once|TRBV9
CASGEPQHF
TGTGCCTCCGGGGAGCCCCAGCATTTT
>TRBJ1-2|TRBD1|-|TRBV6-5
CASSYSGQGESGYTF
TGTGCCAGCAGTTACTCGGGACAGGGGGAAAGTGGCTACACCTTC
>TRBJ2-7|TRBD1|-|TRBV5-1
CASSLVAGGREQYF
TGCGCCAGCAGCTTGGTCGCAGGGGGCAGAGAGCAGTACTTC
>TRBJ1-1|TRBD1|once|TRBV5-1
CASSPTGTGNTEAFF
TGCGCCAGCAGCCCAACCGGGACAGGGAACACTGAAGCTTTCTTT
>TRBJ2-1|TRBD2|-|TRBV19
CASRSGRGGMVYNEQFF
TGTGCCAGTAGATCTGGGCGGGGGGGCATGGTCTACAATGAGCAGTTCTTC
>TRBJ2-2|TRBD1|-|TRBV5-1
CASSLVRTGASGELFF
TGCGCCAGCAGCTTGGTGCGGACAGGGGCGTCCGGGGAGCTGTTTTTT
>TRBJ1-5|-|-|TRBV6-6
CASETFGNQPQHF
TGTGCCAGCGAGACCTTCGGGAATCAGCCCCAGCATTTT
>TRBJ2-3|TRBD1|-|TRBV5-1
CASSGGQTSTDTQYF
TGCGCCAGCAGTGGGGGACAGACCAGCACAGATACGCAGTATTTT
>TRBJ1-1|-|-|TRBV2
CASSGGPTILEAFF
TGTGCCAGCAGTGGCGGCCCTACTATACTTGAAGCTTTCTTT
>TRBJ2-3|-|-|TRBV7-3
CASSLTGVGADTQYF
TGTGCCAGCAGCTTAACCGGGGTGGGAGCAGATACGCAGTATTTT
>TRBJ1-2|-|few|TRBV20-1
CSASTGNYGYTF
TGCAGTGCTAGTACAGGGAACTATGGCTACACCTTC
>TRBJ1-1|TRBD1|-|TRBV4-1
CASSQEQGAHWDTEAFF
TGCGCCAGCAGCCAAGAACAGGGGGCCCATTGGGACACTGAAGCTTTCTTT
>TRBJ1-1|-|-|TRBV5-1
CASTGDTNTEAFF
TGCGCCAGCACCGGGGACACGAACACTGAAGCTTTCTTT
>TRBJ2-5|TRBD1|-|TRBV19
CASTNSRDRGQETQYF
TGTGCCAGTACCAACTCCAGGGACAGGGGGCAAGAGACCCAGTACTTC